The 9 T cell receptor beta chains listed next were all sequenced from one sample in a study of T cells in Graves' hyperthyroidism and ophthalmopathy. The CDR3 regions of TCR beta were amplified from RNA transcripts. HTBI primers drove first-round RT-PCR of the TCR CDR3. Each CDR3 protein gets one entry after TCRdb re-called the multiplex PCR reads with MiXCR. The sample carries about 620,000 distinct CDR3 sequences, 15% to 20% recorded once. The material sequenced was blood. The origin of the receptors is a woman aged 25 to 39 with Graves' hyperthyroidism.

This clonotype was picked up many times. The chain combines TRBV11-3 with TRBJ1-1; perhaps TRBD1 as D (5 bases). V was clipped by 1 base and J by 3 bases, with 12 bases between them. Germline assignment: CDR1 SGHNT and CDR2 YENEEA. This CDR3 contains 15 residues. The CDR3 nucleotides read TGTGCCAGCAGCTTAGGCGGGACGGCTGACACTGAAGCTTTCTTT. Translating gives CASSLGGTADTEAFF.

This clonotype was seen at least ten times. The CDR3 here is CAWRTGNYGYTF. The CDR3 nucleotides are TGTGCCTGGAGGACCGGCAACTATGGCTACACCTTC. This chain connects TRBV30 to TRBJ1-2; D gene unclear. CDR3 length: 12 residues. Germline CDR1 reads GTSNPN; CDR2 reads SVGIG (reference sequence). The V and J ends lost 3 bases and 2 bases respectively, with 7 bases between them.

CDR3 nucleotide sequence: TGCGCCAGCAGCTGGGGGACAGAACTCTACGAGCAGTACTTC. Its protein product is CASSWGTELYEQYF. The chain is built from TRBV5-1 and TRBJ2-7; TRBD1 agrees at 7 bases. This CDR3 region has 14 residues. The J segment lost 3 bases and the V segment lost 3 bases, leaving 6 bases of the junction unmatched. Germline V gene sequence: CDR1 SGHRS, CDR2 YFSETQ.

This clonotype was counted at least ten times. The chain recombines TRBV11-2 with TRBJ2-7, with D tentatively TRBD2 (5 bases). This CDR3 is built from 13 residues. V was trimmed by 4 bases and J by 4 bases, leaving 11 bases between them. Germline CDR1 and CDR2: SGHAT and FQNNGV. CDR3 in amino acids: CASSSDLLYEQYF. For the CDR3, the DNA is TGTGCCAGCAGCTCGGACTTGCTATACGAGCAGTACTTC. Supplemented by reference TRBV11-2 and TRBJ2-7, the full variable domain reads EAGVAQSPRYKIIEKRQSVAFWCNPISGHATLYWYQQILGQGPKLLIQFQNNGVVDDSQLPKDRFSAERLKGVDSTLKIQPAKLEDSAVYLCASSSDLLYEQYFGPGTRLTVT.

The V gene is TRBV6-2 or TRBV6-3, the J gene TRBJ2-7; D call uncertain. The CDR3 sequence is 14 residues long. Trimming pared 3 bases from V and 5 bases from J, leaving 14 bases between. In germline, CDR1 is MNHEY, CDR2 SVGEGT. CDR3 amino acids: CASSYVGFTNEQYF. In DNA form, the CDR3 reads TGTGCCAGCAGTTATGTTGGCTTCACTAACGAGCAGTACTTC.

The V call is TRBV29-1, the J call TRBJ1-2, with D uncertain. Germline V gene data show CDR1 as SQVTM and CDR2 as ANQGSEA. Trimming removed 0 bases from V and 4 bases from J, with 12 bases in between. CDR3 length: 14 residues. The CDR3 loop reads CSVEDLGKSYGYTF. The CDR3 DNA follows: TGCAGCGTTGAAGATTTAGGGAAGTCCTATGGCTACACCTTC.

This clonotype was seen at least ten times. CDR3 sequence: CASSLGGSANEKLFF. CDR3 nucleotides: TGTGCCAGCAGCTTAGGGGGCTCAGCTAATGAAAAACTGTTTTTT. The gene calls are TRBV7-2 and TRBJ1-4, with D tentatively TRBD1 (5 bases). The CDR3 spans 15 residues. V was clipped by 1 base and J by 3 bases, with 9 bases between them. Germline CDR1 reads SGHTA; CDR2 reads FQGNSA.

On this clonotype itself: The germline gene is not matched at one end of the junction; a read error may be the cause. The chain combines TRBV14 with TRBJ1-2; possibly TRBD1 for D (6 bases). The CDR3 spans 12 residues. CDR1 is SGHDN, CDR2 FVKESK, per germline. CDR3 bases: TGTGCCAGCAGCCAGGGACACTATGGCCACACCTTC. It yields the protein CASSQGHYGHTF.

This clonotype was observed a few times. V and J are TRBV29-1 and TRBJ2-1; D unclear. V was shortened by 2 bases and J by 7 bases, with 9 bases between the two germline ends. In germline, CDR1 is SQVTM, CDR2 ANQGSEA. The CDR3 has 12 residues. The CDR3 DNA is TGCAGCGTTGAACAAGGAGTAAATGAGCAGTTCTTC. Translated, it gives CSVEQGVNEQFF.